This record covers a single T cell receptor beta chain. This entry comes from a study of blood T cell repertoires in COVID-19. Study as a whole: Donors in the United States, Italy and Spain gave samples during acute or convalescent COVID-19. The cDNA or gDNA used as material had been derived from T cells, B-cell-depleted T cells, or PBMCs.

Germline V lookup: CDR1 SGHDT, CDR2 YYEEEE. This CDR3 region has 17 residues. Losses at the gene ends were 1 base for V and 1 base for J; bases not matched to a gene: 7. Authors' data handling: Amplification of reference gene primers was used by the study to estimate nucleated cell counts. TCRdb's table, derived via immunoSEQ multiplex PCR, lists solely in-frame clones and lacks some. That table furnishes V, J and clone size, whereas the DNA furnished D and trimming. This sample carries some 140,000 clones, roughly 80% of them seen once, and the ten largest clones take approximately 11%. Sequencing used peripheral blood. The receptor's source is a man aged 60 to 75 who had recovered from COVID-19. The chain links TRBV5-6 to TRBJ2-3; 9 bases line up with TRBD1. This chain's CDR3 is CASSLRWTGARTDTQYF. The DNA of the CDR3 is TGTGCCAGCAGCTTGAGGTGGACAGGGGCCCGCACAGATACGCAGTATTTT.